These T cell receptor beta chains were read from a single sample in a study of CD8 T cells in Susac syndrome. TCRdb re-called the immunoSEQ multiplex PCR reads with MiXCR, one entry per CDR3 protein. The repertoire holds around 100,000 distinct CDR3 sequences, with 95% as singletons. The sample was CD8+ T cells from PBMCs. These TCRs come from a human donor with Susac syndrome. Both conserved end residues are part of each CDR3.

TRBV12-3/TRBV12-4,TRBJ1-2,16,CASSLTEGARNYGYTF
TRBV6-5,TRBJ2-5,12,CASSPIGETQYF
TRBV6-4,TRBJ2-1,12,CASSDLNDEQFF
TRBV10-3,TRBJ2-5,13,CAIGVAGEETQYF
TRBV3-1,TRBJ2-7,14,CASSRGTSGYEQYF
TRBV12-3/TRBV12-4,TRBJ1-1,10,CASSPRSAFF
TRBV28,TRBJ2-7,14,CASRQGASVYEQYF
TRBV29-1,TRBJ2-3,14,CSAGTGDKTDTQYF
TRBV12-3/TRBV12-4,TRBJ2-7,12,CASSYDGYEQYF
TRBV27,TRBJ2-7,16,CASSLVPGQGRDEQYF
TRBV5-6,TRBJ2-7,14,CASSSRDSFYEQYF
TRBV6-5,TRBJ2-7,12,CASRSSSYEQYF
TRBV6-5,TRBJ1-1,13,CASSYPGGTEAFF
TRBV27,TRBJ2-1,12,CASSLGIGEQFF
TRBV18,TRBJ2-7,15,CASSPPGFSSYEQYF
TRBV19,TRBJ1-1,15,CASSIVPGVNTEAFF
TRBV4-1,TRBJ2-1,13,CASSQDGSNEQFF
TRBV9,TRBJ1-1,12,CASGTGITEAFF
TRBV28,TRBJ2-3,12,CATRVRADTQYF
TRBV12-3/TRBV12-4,TRBJ1-6,16,CASRLGQSSYNSPLHF
TRBV27,TRBJ2-7,11,CASMKGAEQYF
TRBV24-1,TRBJ2-2,13,CATSDEPTGELFF
TRBV14,TRBJ2-7,15,CASSQDGFPPYEQYF
TRBV29-1,TRBJ2-3,15,CSVGGGPLAPDTQFF
TRBV6-5,TRBJ2-7,15,CASSYVASGSGEQYF
TRBV2,TRBJ1-1,11,CASSWSTEAFF
TRBV4-1,TRBJ2-7,14,CASSHGRSSYEQYF
TRBV3-1,TRBJ2-3,14,CASSQATSTDTQYF
TRBV6-5,TRBJ2-7,14,CASSLTETSYEQYF
TRBV5-1,TRBJ2-5,14,CASSLGGLGGTQYF
TRBV20-1,TRBJ1-5,14,CSATRQGSNQPQHF
TRBV9,TRBJ2-3,16,CASTDLAGRGTDTQYF
TRBV20-1,TRBJ2-1,15,CSARGTRRPYNEQFF
TRBV12-3/TRBV12-4,TRBJ1-2,16,CASSLTFNRADYGYTF
TRBV15,TRBJ1-2,14,CATSNRGRNYGYTF
TRBV29-1,TRBJ2-4,20,CSVEDRAAGGRDRAKNIQYF
TRBV7-9,TRBJ2-2,15,CASSLGGINTGELFF
TRBV28,TRBJ2-5,15,CASSFTGMQAETQYF
TRBV20-1,TRBJ2-5,12,CSASLDWETQYF
TRBV5-1,TRBJ2-7,13,CASSRDRGYEQYF
TRBV3-1,TRBJ2-7,14,CASSFGPGPYEQYF
TRBV10-3,TRBJ2-3,14,CAISVAPSTDTQYF
TRBV7-2,TRBJ1-5,16,CASSLASPGSGRPQHF
TRBV27,TRBJ2-5,14,CASSLSRDGETQYF
TRBV24-1,TRBJ2-2,14,CATQKNTITGELFF
TRBV9,TRBJ2-1,17,CASSVAASGVGGNEQFF
TRBV3-1,TRBJ2-1,16,CASSQDGTGANNEQFF
TRBV20-1,TRBJ1-5,11,CSAGENQPQHF
TRBV6-5,TRBJ1-4,14,CASSRRDSNEKLFF
TRBV9,TRBJ1-2,13,CASSVTSTDGYTF
TRBV5-1,TRBJ2-7,15,CASSSDSGTNYEQYF